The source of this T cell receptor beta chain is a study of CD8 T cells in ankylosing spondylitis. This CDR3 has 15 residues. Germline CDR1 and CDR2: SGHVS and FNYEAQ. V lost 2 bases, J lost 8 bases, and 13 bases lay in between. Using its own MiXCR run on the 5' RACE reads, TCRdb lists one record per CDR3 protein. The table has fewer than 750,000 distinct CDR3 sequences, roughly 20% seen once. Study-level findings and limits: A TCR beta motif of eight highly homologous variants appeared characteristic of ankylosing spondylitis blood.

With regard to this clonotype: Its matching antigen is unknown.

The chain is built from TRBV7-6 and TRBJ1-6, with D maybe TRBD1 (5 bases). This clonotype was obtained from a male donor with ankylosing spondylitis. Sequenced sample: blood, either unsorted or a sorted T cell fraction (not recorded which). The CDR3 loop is CASSLTPEQDSPLHF. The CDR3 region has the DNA TGTGCCAGCAGCTTAACCCCGGAACAGGATTCACCCCTCCACTTT.